One and the same sample provided the 5 T cell receptor beta chains below, sequenced in a study of T cell responses to AZD1222 COVID-19 vaccine. Only in-frame clones appear in the TCRdb table, and some are missing; sequencing was by immunoSEQ multiplex PCR. The profile shows about 180,000 clones, over 90% of them singletons. The specimen was peripheral blood, collected 28 days after the second AZD1222 dose. The receptor set was obtained from an adult who received the AZD1222 COVID-19 vaccine.

The chain links TRBV5-5 to TRBJ2-3; D is unresolved. There are 16 residues in the CDR3. The V gene's germline CDR1 is SGHKS and CDR2 YYEKEE (reference sequence). Trimming cost V 4 bases and J 3 bases, with 18 bases left between them. The chain's CDR3 is CASSTGFQDGTDTQYF. As DNA, the CDR3 is TGTGCCAGCAGCACCGGGTTTCAGGACGGTACAGATACGCAGTATTTT. Filled out from reference TRBV5-5 and TRBJ2-3, the complete variable domain reads DAGVTQSPTHLIKTRGQQVTLRCSPISGHKSVSWYQQVLGQGPQFIFQYYEKEERGRGNFPDRFSARQFPNYSSELNVNALLLGDSALYLCASSTGFQDGTDTQYFGPGTRLTVL.

The CDR3 coding sequence is TGTGCCAGCCCGGAGGGAGGGGCGCGCACTGAAGCTTTCTTT. It codes for CASPEGGARTEAFF. The rearrangement uses TRBV11-2 and TRBJ1-1, with a tentative D call TRBD1 (5 bases). CDR3 length: 14 residues. V was trimmed by 8 bases and J by 4 bases, leaving 17 bases between them. In germline, CDR1 is SGHAT, CDR2 FQNNGV.

This rearrangement joins TRBV9 to TRBJ2-2; TRBD1 aligns across 7 bases. Germline V gives CDR1 SGDLS, CDR2 YYNGEE. This CDR3 has 15 amino acids. Trimming took 3 bases from V and 2 from J; bases not matched to a gene: 4. In DNA form, the CDR3 reads TGTGCCAGCAGCGAAGGGGACAGTAACACCGGGGAGCTGTTTTTT. This encodes CASSEGDSNTGELFF.

The chain links TRBV28 to TRBJ2-7; D possibly corresponds to TRBD1 (6 bases). The CDR3 is made up of 15 amino acids. Germline V gene lookup returns CDR1 MDHEN and CDR2 SYDVKM. V was clipped by 4 bases and J by 1 base, with 14 bases between them. CDR3 protein: CASSWPPTGSYEQYF. DNA for the CDR3: TGTGCCAGCAGTTGGCCGCCAACAGGGTCCTACGAGCAGTACTTC. Full variable domain (rest looked up from reference TRBV28 and TRBJ2-7): DVKVTQSSRYLVKRTGEKVFLECVQDMDHENMFWYRQDPGLGLRLIYFSYDVKMKEKGDIPEGYSVSREKKERFSLILESASTNQTSMYLCASSWPPTGSYEQYFGPGTRLTVT.

The chain couples TRBV7-3 to TRBJ2-3, with D maybe TRBD2 (6 bases). With 6 bases removed from V and 3 bases from J, the gap between germline ends came to 16 bases. The CDR3 has 15 residues. Per germline, CDR1 SGHTA and CDR2 FQGTGA. This CDR3 is CASSYSGTGTDTQYF. The CDR3 region has the DNA TGTGCCAGCAGTTATTCCGGGACTGGGACAGATACGCAGTATTTT.